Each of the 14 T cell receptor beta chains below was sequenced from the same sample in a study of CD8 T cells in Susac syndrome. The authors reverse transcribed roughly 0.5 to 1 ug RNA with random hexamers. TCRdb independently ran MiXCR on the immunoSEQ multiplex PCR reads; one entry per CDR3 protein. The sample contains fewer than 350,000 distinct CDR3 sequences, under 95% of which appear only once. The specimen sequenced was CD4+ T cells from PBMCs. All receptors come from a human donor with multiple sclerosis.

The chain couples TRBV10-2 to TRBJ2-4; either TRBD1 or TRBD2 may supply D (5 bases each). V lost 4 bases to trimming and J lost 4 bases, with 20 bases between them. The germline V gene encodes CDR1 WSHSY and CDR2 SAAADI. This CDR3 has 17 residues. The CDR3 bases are TGCGCCAGCAGTGGGGGACCCAGGACCCATATAAAAAACATTCAGTACTTC. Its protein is CASSGGPRTHIKNIQYF.

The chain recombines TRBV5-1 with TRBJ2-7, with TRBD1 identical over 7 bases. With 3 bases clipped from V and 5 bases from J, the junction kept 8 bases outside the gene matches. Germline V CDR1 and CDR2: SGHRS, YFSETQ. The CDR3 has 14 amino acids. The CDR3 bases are TGCGCCAGCAGCTCTGACCACCAGGGGGACGAGCAGTACTTC. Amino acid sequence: CASSSDHQGDEQYF.

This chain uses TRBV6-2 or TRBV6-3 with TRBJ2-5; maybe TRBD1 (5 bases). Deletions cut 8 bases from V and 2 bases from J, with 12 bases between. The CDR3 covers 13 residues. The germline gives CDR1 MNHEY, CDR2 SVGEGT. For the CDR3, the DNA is TGTGCCAGCCAGGGTACCCCGCAAGAGACCCAGTACTTC. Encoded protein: CASQGTPQETQYF.

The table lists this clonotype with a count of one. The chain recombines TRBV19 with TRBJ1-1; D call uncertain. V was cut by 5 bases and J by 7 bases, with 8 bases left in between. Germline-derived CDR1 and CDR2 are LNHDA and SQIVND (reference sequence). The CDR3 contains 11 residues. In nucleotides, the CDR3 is TGTGCCAGTAGTGGGGAGATTGAAGCTTTCTTT. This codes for CASSGEIEAFF.

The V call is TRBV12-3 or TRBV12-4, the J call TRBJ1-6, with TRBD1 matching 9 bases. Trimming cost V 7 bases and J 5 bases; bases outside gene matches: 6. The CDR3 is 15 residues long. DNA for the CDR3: TGTGCCAGCAAGCCCGGGACAGGGCATAATTCACCCCTCCACTTT. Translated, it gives CASKPGTGHNSPLHF.

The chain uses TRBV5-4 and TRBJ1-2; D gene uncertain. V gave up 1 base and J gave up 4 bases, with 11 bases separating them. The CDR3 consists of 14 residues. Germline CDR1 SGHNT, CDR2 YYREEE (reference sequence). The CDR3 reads CASSLSSSGYGYTF. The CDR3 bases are TGTGCCAGCAGCTTGTCGAGTTCCGGCTATGGCTACACCTTC.

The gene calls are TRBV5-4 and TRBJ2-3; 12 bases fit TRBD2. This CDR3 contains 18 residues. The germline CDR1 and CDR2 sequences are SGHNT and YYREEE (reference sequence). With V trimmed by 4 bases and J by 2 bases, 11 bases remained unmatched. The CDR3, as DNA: TGTGCCAGCAGCCCTAGAAGCCGACTAGCGGGAGCCACAGATACGCAGTATTTT. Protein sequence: CASSPRSRLAGATDTQYF.

For the CDR3, the DNA is TGTGCCAGTAGTATTAACGGGGTGCAGCCCCAGCATTTT. This codes for CASSINGVQPQHF. The chain has TRBV19 and TRBJ1-5; D not resolved. CDR1 LNHDA and CDR2 SQIVND come from the germline V gene (reference sequence). Trimming pared 3 bases from V and 7 bases from J, leaving 10 bases between. This CDR3 spans 13 amino acids.

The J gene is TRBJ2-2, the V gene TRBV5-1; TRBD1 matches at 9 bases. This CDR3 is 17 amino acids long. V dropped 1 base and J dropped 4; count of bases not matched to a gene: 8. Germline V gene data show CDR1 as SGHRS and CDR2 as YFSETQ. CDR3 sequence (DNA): TGCGCCAGCAGCTTGATTACAGGGGGCGCGAGCACCGGGGAGCTGTTTTTT. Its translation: CASSLITGGASTGELFF.

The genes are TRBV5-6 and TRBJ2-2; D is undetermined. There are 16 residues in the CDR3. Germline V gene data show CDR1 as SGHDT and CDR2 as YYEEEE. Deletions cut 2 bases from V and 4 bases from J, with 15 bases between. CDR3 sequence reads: CASSFFTTDLTGELFF. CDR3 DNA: TGTGCCAGCAGCTTCTTTACAACGGACCTCACCGGGGAGCTGTTTTTT.

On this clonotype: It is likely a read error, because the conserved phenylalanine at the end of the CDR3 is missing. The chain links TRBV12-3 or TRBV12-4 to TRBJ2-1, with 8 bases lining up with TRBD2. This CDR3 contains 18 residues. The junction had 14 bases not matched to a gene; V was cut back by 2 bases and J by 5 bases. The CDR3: CASSLLPGLGEPNNEQFS. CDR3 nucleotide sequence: TGTGCCAGCAGTTTACTCCCGGGACTAGGCGAGCCTAACAATGAGCAGTTCTCC.

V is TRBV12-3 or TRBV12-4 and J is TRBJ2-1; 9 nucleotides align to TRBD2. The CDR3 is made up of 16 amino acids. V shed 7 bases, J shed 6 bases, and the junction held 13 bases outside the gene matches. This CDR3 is CASTQGGSGRFNEQFF. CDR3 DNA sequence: TGTGCCAGCACTCAGGGGGGAAGCGGGAGGTTCAATGAGCAGTTCTTC.

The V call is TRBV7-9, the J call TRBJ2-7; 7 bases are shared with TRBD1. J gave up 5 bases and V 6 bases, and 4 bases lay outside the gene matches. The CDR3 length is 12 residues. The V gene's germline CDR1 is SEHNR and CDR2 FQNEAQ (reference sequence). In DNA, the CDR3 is TGTGCCAGCAGTTTCACAGGGGACGAGCAGTACTTC. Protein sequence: CASSFTGDEQYF. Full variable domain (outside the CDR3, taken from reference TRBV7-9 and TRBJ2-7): DTGVSQNPRHKITKRGQNVTFRCDPISEHNRLYWYRQTLGQGPEFLTYFQNEAQLEKSRLLSDRFSAERPKGSFSTLEIQRTEQGDSAMYLCASSFTGDEQYFGPGTRLTVT.

CDR3 nucleotide sequence: TGTGCCACCAGTGATGGGGACAGTTATGGCTACACCTTC. Translated, it gives CATSDGDSYGYTF. The chain combines TRBV24-1 with TRBJ1-2; 7 nucleotides line up with TRBD1. Germline values: CDR1 KGHDR, CDR2 SFDVKD. The CDR3 sequence is 13 residues long. Germline trimming cut 3 bases from V and 5 bases from J; bases unmatched to any gene: 2.